This is a list of T cell receptor beta chains from one sample in a study of T cells after somatic rescue of genetic block. Assay used: immunoSEQ multiplex PCR; TCRdb lists only in-frame clones, some missing. The sample gives more than 7,500 clones, around 70% of which show up once; about 20% is in the top ten. The sequenced material came from peripheral blood mononuclear cells (PBMCs). Receptors were obtained from a boy aged 10-17 years. CDR3s include the opening cysteine and the closing phenylalanine or tryptophan. A D gene is named only where the DNA matches it firmly. The listing skips clone size in some rows; elsewhere it reads once, few, many or a size class.

clone size | D gene | J gene | V gene | CDR3 DNA | CDR3 protein
NA | NA | TRBJ1-1 | TRBV5-1 | TGCGCCAGCAGCTTGGAACCTTCAGGGCCGGTTCCCCCAGAAGCTTTCTTT | CASSLEPSGPVPPEAFF
NA | TRBD1 | TRBJ2-1 | TRBV7-3 | TGTGCCAGCAGCTTAAGGACAGGGAAGGACAATGAGCAGTTCTTC | CASSLRTGKDNEQFF
NA | NA | TRBJ2-1 | TRBV11-3 | TGTGCCAGCAGCTTAAGGGTAAATGAGCAGTTCTTC | CASSLRVNEQFF
NA | NA | TRBJ2-3 | TRBV5-6 | TGTGCCAGCAGCCCGGGGGCTAATACGCAGTATTTT | CASSPGANTQYF
NA | TRBD1 | TRBJ2-7 | TRBV6-6 | TGTGCCAGCAGTTACAGGGGACAGGGGCTCTACGAGCAGTACTTC | CASSYRGQGLYEQYF
NA | NA | TRBJ2-7 | TRBV7-6 | TGTGCCAGCAGCTTAGTCGGGGGAGGGGGCTACGAGCAGTACTTC | CASSLVGGGGYEQYF
NA | TRBD2 | TRBJ2-1 | TRBV28 | TGTGCCAGCAGTTTCGGAGGGAGGGCCTACAATGAGCAGTTCTTC | CASSFGGRAYNEQFF
NA | NA | TRBJ1-5 | TRBV11-3 | TGTGCCAGCAGCCCTAAGCCTGCGGGGGTCTACAATCAGCCCCAGCATTTT | CASSPKPAGVYNQPQHF
NA | TRBD2 | TRBJ2-5 | TRBV5-1 | TGCGCCAGCAGCCTGTTAGCGGGTGGACAAGAGACCCAGTACTTC | CASSLLAGGQETQYF
NA | NA | TRBJ2-5 | TRBV9 | TGTGCCAGCAACAAGTGGGGAGAGACCCAGTACTTC | CASNKWGETQYF
NA | NA | TRBJ1-5 | TRBV10-2 | TGCGCCAGCAGACAGCTGACGAGCCGCCGGCCCCAGCATTTT | CASRQLTSRRPQHF
NA | NA | TRBJ1-3 | TRBV7-3 | TGTGCCAGCAGCCCGGGGTGGGGAAACACCATATATTTT | CASSPGWGNTIYF
NA | TRBD1 | TRBJ2-1 | TRBV6-4 | TGTGCCAGCAGTGTGGGAACAGGGGTTGGTGAGCAGTTCTTC | CASSVGTGVGEQFF
NA | NA | TRBJ2-3 | TRBV9 | TGTGCCAGCCGGGGAGTGAATGGAGATACGCAGTATTTT | CASRGVNGDTQYF
NA | TRBD1 | TRBJ2-3 | TRBV5-1 | TGCGCCAGCAGCAGCTGGACAGGGGTTAGCACAGATACGCAGTATTTT | CASSSWTGVSTDTQYF
NA | TRBD1 | TRBJ2-1 | TRBV19 | TGTGCCAGTAGTATAGAGGGACAGCCAGATTACAATGAGCAGTTCTTC | CASSIEGQPDYNEQFF
NA | TRBD1 | TRBJ1-2 | TRBV6-1 | TGTGCCAGCATTCTCGACAGGGCCCTCTGGGGCTACACCTTC | CASILDRALWGYTF
NA | NA | TRBJ2-1 | TRBV6-1 | TGTGCCAGCAGAGCGGACTTAGGCTCCTACAATGAGCAGTTCTTC | CASRADLGSYNEQFF
NA | TRBD2 | TRBJ2-1 | TRBV27 | TGTGCCAGCAGTTACGGGACTAGCGGGGTCAATGAGCAGTTCTTC | CASSYGTSGVNEQFF
NA | NA | TRBJ2-1 | TRBV12-2 | TGTGCAAGTCGCTTAGGAAGGCGGGAGGGTCGGAGTGAGCAGTTCTTC | CASRLGRREGRSEQFF
few | NA | TRBJ2-4 | TRBV9 | TGTGCCAGCAGCGCCGGAGGAAGGGCCAAAAACATTCAGTACTTC | CASSAGGRAKNIQYF
NA | NA | TRBJ1-2 | TRBV6-5 | TGTGCCAGCACCGGCCATAGACTAAACTATGGCTACACCTTC | CASTGHRLNYGYTF
once | NA | TRBJ2-2 | TRBV5-1 | TGCGCCAGCAGCTTGGATCTGTTGAGGACCACCGGGGAGCTGTTTTTT | CASSLDLLRTTGELFF
NA | TRBD2 | TRBJ2-1 | TRBV25-1 | TGTGCCAGCAGTGAACTAGCGGGAGCAAACAATGAGCAGTTCTTC | CASSELAGANNEQFF
NA | TRBD1 | TRBJ2-4 | TRBV7-2 | TGTGCCAGCAGCCCGCGTTTTGGACAGGGGGTCTTCAAAAACATTCAGTACTTC | CASSPRFGQGVFKNIQYF
once | NA | TRBJ2-7 | TRBV29-1 | TGCAGCGTTGATGACGGTTACGAGCAGTACTTC | CSVDDGYEQYF
NA | NA | TRBJ1-6 | TRBV7-6 | TGTGCCAGCAGCTTAGGAGTCGGGGGCACCCTCCACTTT | CASSLGVGGTLHF
NA | NA | TRBJ1-1 | TRBV7-9 | TGTGCCAGCAGCTTGGTTCCGGAGCTCAGGGCTGAAGCTTTCTTT | CASSLVPELRAEAFF
NA | NA | TRBJ2-1 | TRBV25-1 | TGTGCCAGCAGTAGATCCCCCTACAATGAGCAGTTCTTC | CASSRSPYNEQFF
few | NA | TRBJ2-1 | TRBV2 | TGTGCCAGCAGTGTCCGGTCCTACAATGAGCAGTTCTTC | CASSVRSYNEQFF
NA | NA | TRBJ1-1 | TRBV18 | TGTGCCAGCTCACCAGTGACAGCATTCACTGAAGCTTTCTTT | CASSPVTAFTEAFF
few | NA | TRBJ2-3 | TRBV15 | TGTGCCACCAGCAGATCCCCGGGCCCCGATACGCAGTATTTT | CATSRSPGPDTQYF
medium-sized | NA | TRBJ2-2 | TRBV6-5 | TGTGCCAGCAGTAGCTGGGGGAACACCGGGGAGCTGTTTTTT | CASSSWGNTGELFF
NA | TRBD2 | TRBJ2-5 | TRBV11-3 | TGTGCCAGCAGCTCCTCAGCGGGAGAGATAAAGACCCAGTACTTC | CASSSSAGEIKTQYF
NA | NA | TRBJ1-2 | TRBV14 | TGTGCCAGCAGCTGGAGGTGGGGCTATGGCTACACCTTC | CASSWRWGYGYTF
NA | TRBD1 | TRBJ2-3 | TRBV27 | TGTGCCAGCAGCTGGGCGGGACAGGGAGGTTCAGATACGCAGTATTTT | CASSWAGQGGSDTQYF
few | TRBD2 | TRBJ2-5 | TRBV28 | TGTGCCAGCGCCCTGGGACTAGCGGGGCCCCAAGAGACCCAGTACTTC | CASALGLAGPQETQYF
NA | NA | TRBJ2-5 | TRBV18 | TGTGCCAGCGATTCTCAAGCAGGGTTTCAGGAGACCCAGTACTTC | CASDSQAGFQETQYF
NA | TRBD1 | TRBJ2-7 | TRBV9 | TGTGCCAGCAGCGTCGGGACAGGGCACTACGAGCAGTACTTC | CASSVGTGHYEQYF
NA | TRBD1 | TRBJ2-3 | TRBV28 | TGTGCCAGCAGCCCCCAGGGGGATAGCACAGATACGCAGTATTTT | CASSPQGDSTDTQYF